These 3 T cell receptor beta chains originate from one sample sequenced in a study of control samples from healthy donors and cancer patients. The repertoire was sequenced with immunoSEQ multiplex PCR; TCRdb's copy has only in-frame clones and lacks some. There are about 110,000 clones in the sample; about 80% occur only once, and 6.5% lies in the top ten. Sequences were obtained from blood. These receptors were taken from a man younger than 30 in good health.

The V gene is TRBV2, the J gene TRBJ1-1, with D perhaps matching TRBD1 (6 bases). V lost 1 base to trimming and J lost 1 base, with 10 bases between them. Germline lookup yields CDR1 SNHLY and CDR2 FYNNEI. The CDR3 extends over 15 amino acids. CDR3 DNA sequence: TGTGCCAGCAGTGAAGACAGGGTAAAGAACACTGAAGCTTTCTTT. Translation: CASSEDRVKNTEAFF.

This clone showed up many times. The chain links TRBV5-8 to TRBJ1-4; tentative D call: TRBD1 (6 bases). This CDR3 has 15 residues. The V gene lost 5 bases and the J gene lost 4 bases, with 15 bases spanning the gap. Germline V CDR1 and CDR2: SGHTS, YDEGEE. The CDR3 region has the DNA TGTGCCAGCAGTTCAACAGGGCGCCTTAATGAAAAACTGTTTTTT. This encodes CASSSTGRLNEKLFF. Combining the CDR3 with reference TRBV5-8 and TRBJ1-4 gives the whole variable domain EAGVTQSPTHLIKTRGQQATLRCSPISGHTSVYWYQQALGLGLQFLLWYDEGEERNRGNFPPRFSGRQFPNYSSELNVNALELEDSALYLCASSSTGRLNEKLFFGSGTQLSVL.

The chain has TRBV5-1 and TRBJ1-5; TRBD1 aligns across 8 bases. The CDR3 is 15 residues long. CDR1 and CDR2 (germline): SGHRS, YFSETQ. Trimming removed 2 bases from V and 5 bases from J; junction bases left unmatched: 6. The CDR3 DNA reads TGCGCCAGCAGCTTTACAGGGGGGAAGGATCAGCCCCAGCATTTT. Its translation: CASSFTGGKDQPQHF.